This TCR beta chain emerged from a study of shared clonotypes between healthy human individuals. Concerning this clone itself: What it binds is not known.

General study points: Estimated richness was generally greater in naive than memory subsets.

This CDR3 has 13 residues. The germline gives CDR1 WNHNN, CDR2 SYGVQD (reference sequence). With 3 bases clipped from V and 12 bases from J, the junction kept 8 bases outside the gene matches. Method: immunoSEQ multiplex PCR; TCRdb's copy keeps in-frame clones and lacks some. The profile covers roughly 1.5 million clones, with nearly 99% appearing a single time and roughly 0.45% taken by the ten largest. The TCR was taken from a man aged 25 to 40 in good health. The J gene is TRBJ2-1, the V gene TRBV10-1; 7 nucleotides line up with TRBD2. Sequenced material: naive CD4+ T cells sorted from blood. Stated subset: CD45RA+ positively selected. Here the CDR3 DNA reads TGCGCCAGCAGTGAATTGCAGCGGGATAGGCAGTTCTTC. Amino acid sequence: CASSELQRDRQFF.